This T cell receptor beta chain was recovered during a study of T-cell reconstitution after alpha-beta-depleted transplantation in children. This CDR3 contains 15 residues. Germline CDR1 is MGHRA and CDR2 is YSYEKL. The J segment lost 2 bases and the V segment lost 1 base, leaving 3 bases of the junction unmatched. For TCRbeta, the library was prepared with unique molecular identifiers. Each CDR3 protein gets one entry after TCRdb re-called the PCR reads with MiXCR. The table shows 130,000 to 150,000 distinct CDR3 sequences, with 8.8% occurring only once. The specimen was PBMCs, mostly from graft donor cells, collected 180 days after TCRalphabeta/CD19-depleted stem cell transplant. The receptor's source is a female patient aged 2 to 10 who had a stem cell transplant for congenital amegakaryocytic thrombocytopenia, so the T cells may come from the graft donor. This rearrangement joins TRBV4-1 to TRBJ2-3; TRBD2 matches 7 bases. Here the CDR3 DNA reads TGCGCCAGCAGCCAAGGGCTAGCGGACACAGATACGCAGTATTTT. Translating it yields CASSQGLADTDTQYF.